This TCR beta chain came from a study of cytomegalovirus exposure and HLA in healthy donors. Study at large: HLA-typed donors contributed some 77 million unique TCRs, which were held in an early data release. The study, taken as a whole, reports: Later analysis showed most CMV-associated TCR beta chains appearing HLA-restricted.

V was trimmed by 6 bases and J by 8 bases, leaving 13 bases between them. This CDR3 is built from 13 residues. Germline loops: CDR1 MGHDK, CDR2 SYGVNS. A multiplex PCR was run with 60 Vbeta primers and 13 Jbeta primers. Some clones are missing from TCRdb's copy, which holds only in-frame ones; the method was immunoSEQ multiplex PCR. The sample lists about 94,000 clones, just under 80% seen once, with under 4% in the top ten. Remarks on this clone: The antigen remains undetermined.

The chain employs TRBV25-1 and TRBJ1-4; D perhaps matches TRBD1 (5 bases). This receptor was obtained from a woman in her forties in good health and CMV-seronegative. The sequenced sample consisted of PBMCs. The CDR3 here is CASREGAYEKLFF. In DNA, the CDR3 is TGTGCCAGCAGAGAAGGGGCATACGAAAAACTGTTTTTT. The full variable domain, in which reference TRBV25-1 and TRBJ1-4 provide the parts outside the CDR3, is EADIYQTPRYLVIGTGKKITLECSQTMGHDKMYWYQQDPGMELHLIHYSYGVNSTEKGDLSSESTVSRIRTEHFPLTLESARPSHTSQYLCASREGAYEKLFFGSGTQLSVL.